These 17 T cell receptor beta chains share one sample of origin, sequenced in a study of T cells in localized non-small cell lung cancer (dated by TCRdb to 2018 to 2020). The library relied on the immunoSEQ multiplex PCR assay. TCRdb re-hosts the immuneACCESS table, in-frame sequences only. Its copies lack some clones; in the studies checked, an unresolved V gene accounts for under half of them, and the cause for the rest is not known. The sample includes roughly 90,000 clones, with roughly 91% observed a single time. Of the sample, about 4% is held by the ten largest clones. Sequences were derived from PBMCs, sampled before any cancer treatment. All receptors derive from a woman aged 40-70 years with stage II squamous cell lung carcinoma.

The chain recombines TRBV27 with TRBJ1-1, with D maybe TRBD1 (5 bases). CDR1 and CDR2 from the germline V gene are MNHEY and SMNVEV (reference sequence). Trimming removed 6 bases from V and 8 bases from J, with 16 bases in between. The CDR3 sequence is 13 residues long. The DNA for the CDR3 is TGTGCCAGCAGGCCCCCAGGGACCTTAGAAGCTTTCTTT. It translates to CASRPPGTLEAFF.

This clone showed up just a few times. The chain is built from TRBV29-1 and TRBJ1-1, with D possibly matching TRBD1 (5 bases). Germline V gene data show CDR1 as SQVTM and CDR2 as ANQGSEA. CDR3 size: 10 residues. With 4 bases removed from V and 11 bases from J, the gap between germline ends came to 11 bases. CDR3 bases: TGCAGCGTTGGGGGGGAGGTTGCTTTCTTT. It codes for CSVGGEVAFF.

The chain combines TRBV27 with TRBJ2-7; D tentatively fits TRBD1 or TRBD2 (5 bases each). Germline values: CDR1 MNHEY, CDR2 SMNVEV (reference sequence). Trimming removed 4 bases at V and 6 bases at J, with 19 bases between. The CDR3 consists of 15 residues. CDR3 nucleotides: TGTGCCAGCAGTTCCCTCTCCGGGACCTCTGGCGAGCAGTACTTC. Residues: CASSSLSGTSGEQYF.

The chain uses TRBV5-1 and TRBJ2-1; 16 bases line up with TRBD2. The junction had 4 bases not matched to a gene; V was cut back by 0 bases and J by 4 bases. This CDR3 region has 18 residues. The germline V gene encodes CDR1 SGHRS and CDR2 YFSETQ. The CDR3: CASSLGGTSGREYNEQFF. The CDR3 DNA reads as TGCGCCAGCAGCTTGGGTGGGACTAGCGGGAGGGAATACAATGAGCAGTTCTTC. Filled out from reference TRBV5-1 and TRBJ2-1, the complete variable domain reads KAGVTQTPRYLIKTRGQQVTLSCSPISGHRSVSWYQQTPGQGLQFLFEYFSETQRNKGNFPGRFSGRQFSNSRSEMNVSTLELGDSALYLCASSLGGTSGREYNEQFFGPGTRLTVL.

This clone has a handful of counts. This chain connects TRBV5-1 to TRBJ2-7; D is possibly TRBD1 (6 bases). The CDR3 sequence is 14 residues long. The V end lost 3 bases, the J end lost 3 bases, and 13 bases lay between the germline ends. Germline V gene lookup returns CDR1 SGHRS and CDR2 YFSETQ. CDR3 protein: CASSYTGTIYEQYF. DNA for the CDR3: TGCGCCAGCAGCTATACCGGGACAATCTACGAGCAGTACTTC.

This clone was picked up one time. The chain is built from TRBV5-1 and TRBJ1-2; 8 positions agree with TRBD1. Per germline, CDR1 SGHRS and CDR2 YFSETQ. V shed 0 bases, J shed 7 bases, and the junction held 8 bases outside the gene matches. The CDR3 contains 15 residues. The CDR3 sequence: CASSLAGTGKSGYTF. For the CDR3, the DNA is TGCGCCAGCAGCTTGGCAGGGACAGGAAAGTCTGGCTACACCTTC.

This chain connects TRBV6-1 to TRBJ2-5; TRBD2 might be the D (5 bases). CDR1 and CDR2 (germline): MNHNS, SASEGT. V dropped 6 bases and J dropped 4 bases, with 15 bases sitting between them. The CDR3 is 14 residues long. The CDR3 DNA sequence: TGTGCCAGCAGATTCGAGAGGGATAGAGAGACCCAGTACTTC. Residues: CASRFERDRETQYF.

This clone is a singleton in its sample. This chain uses TRBV30 with TRBJ2-5, with a tentative D call TRBD2 (5 bases). CDR1 is GTSNPN, CDR2 SVGIG, per germline (reference sequence). The V end lost 2 bases, the J end lost 5 bases, and 12 bases lay between the germline ends. CDR3 length equals 13 residues. The CDR3 sequence: CAWSMRVWETQYF. The CDR3 DNA follows: TGTGCCTGGAGTATGAGGGTTTGGGAGACCCAGTACTTC.

This chain uses TRBV20-1 with TRBJ1-1, with D possibly being TRBD1 (5 bases). Germline lookup yields CDR1 DFQATT and CDR2 SNEGSKA (reference sequence). The CDR3 covers 11 residues. V was shortened by 1 base and J by 7 bases, with 7 bases between the two germline ends. The CDR3 is CSARGDLEAFF. The CDR3 DNA reads TGCAGTGCTAGAGGGGACCTTGAAGCTTTCTTT.

This sequence joins TRBV2 and TRBJ2-7; 7 positions agree with TRBD1. The CDR3 length is 15 residues. Per the germline V gene, CDR1 is SNHLY and CDR2 is FYNNEI. V was pared by 8 bases and J by 2 bases, with 12 bases of the junction left unmatched. CDR3 coding DNA: TGTGCCAGCGTAAGACCGGGACAGTATACCTACGAGCAGTACTTC. It encodes CASVRPGQYTYEQYF.

The chain joins TRBV7-9 to TRBJ1-2, with D perhaps matching TRBD1 (6 bases). V shed 2 bases and J shed 6 bases, with 10 bases lying between them. The germline V gene has CDR1 SEHNR and CDR2 FQNEAQ (reference sequence). The CDR3 is 13 residues long. CDR3 DNA sequence: TGTGCCAGCAGCTTATCCGACAGGAATGGCTACACCTTC. Translated: CASSLSDRNGYTF.

This chain uses TRBV7-9 with TRBJ1-2; no reliable D call. The germline V gene encodes CDR1 SEHNR and CDR2 FQNEAQ (reference sequence). Trimming took off 0 bases at V and 4 bases at J, with 12 bases between the two ends. This CDR3 is 15 amino acids long. This chain's CDR3 is CASSLAGTATYGYTF. Here the CDR3 DNA reads TGTGCCAGCAGCTTAGCAGGTACAGCAACCTATGGCTACACCTTC.

This clone was picked up one time. The chain joins TRBV14 to TRBJ2-5; possible D gene TRBD2, 6 bases. Germline V gene data show CDR1 as SGHDN and CDR2 as FVKESK. The CDR3 has 14 amino acids. V was shortened by 0 bases and J by 6 bases, with 11 bases between the two germline ends. The CDR3 sequence is CASSQDLGGQTQYF. The CDR3 bases are TGTGCCAGCAGCCAAGATCTCGGGGGTCAGACCCAGTACTTC. Supplemented by reference TRBV14 and TRBJ2-5, the full variable domain reads EAGVTQFPSHSVIEKGQTVTLRCDPISGHDNLYWYRRVMGKEIKFLLHFVKESKQDESGMPNNRFLAERTGGTYSTLKVQPAELEDSGVYFCASSQDLGGQTQYFGPGTRLLVL.

The chain employs TRBV7-2 and TRBJ1-6; no clear D gene. V was pared by 5 bases and J by 10 bases, with 15 bases between. The CDR3 is made up of 14 amino acids. CDR1 SGHTA and CDR2 FQGNSA come from the germline V gene. This chain's CDR3 is CASSPTPPRSPLHF. Written as DNA, the CDR3 is TGTGCCAGCAGCCCGACCCCGCCGCGGTCACCCCTCCACTTT.

V is TRBV5-4 and J is TRBJ2-4; 7 positions match TRBD1. The CDR3 covers 16 residues. Germline CDR1 SGHNT, CDR2 YYREEE (reference sequence). V was clipped by 3 bases and J by 2 bases; unmatched bases: 8. This CDR3 is CASSSGQDNTKNIQYF. The CDR3 DNA reads TGTGCCAGCAGCTCAGGACAGGATAACACCAAAAACATTCAGTACTTC.

The chain employs TRBV6-6 and TRBJ2-7, with TRBD1 matching over 7 bases. The CDR3 runs to 12 residues. CDR1 and CDR2 from the germline V gene are MNHNY and SVGAGI (reference sequence). With 6 bases clipped from V and 4 bases from J, the junction kept 3 bases outside the gene matches. CDR3 sequence: CASRLQGYEQYF. Here the CDR3 DNA reads TGTGCCAGCAGACTACAGGGGTACGAGCAGTACTTC.

The chain has TRBV2 and TRBJ2-3, with D perhaps TRBD1 (6 bases). The CDR3 sequence is 15 residues long. V lost 4 bases and J 0 bases, leaving 11 bases between the germline ends. Germline loops: CDR1 SNHLY, CDR2 FYNNEI. The CDR3 bases are TGTGCCAGCAGTGCCCCAGGACAGAGCACAGATACGCAGTATTTT. This encodes CASSAPGQSTDTQYF.